What follows is one TCR beta chain and its context. What it binds is not known. One base away lies a much larger clone, so this may be a sequencing read error. At the DNA level, this CDR3 is encoded by other sequences in the same sample as well. Generated by immunoSEQ multiplex PCR, the TCRdb table keeps only in-frame clones and is missing some. The sample lists about 95,000 clones, 75% to 90% occurring once. The CDR3 is 15 residues long. J was trimmed by 2 bases and V by 0 bases; bases with no gene match: 1. The germline V gene has CDR1 MNHEY and CDR2 SVGAGI. The donors were in the roughly 110-subject validation cohort; that cohort was separate from the roughly 730-subject first cohort. This entry comes from a study of cytomegalovirus exposure and HLA in healthy donors. Study-wide findings and caveats: Cytomegalovirus-associated TCR beta chains were listed, numbering 164. A subsequent analysis found that TCR clusters from the first cohort also tended to co-occur in the 120 validation repertoires, with around 94% of cluster scores above 0. High specificity and sensitivity for cytomegalovirus status were reported for the classifier.

The chain carries TRBV6-5 and TRBJ1-2; 9 nucleotides match TRBD1. Sequenced: PBMCs. The receptor was isolated from a man aged 18-30 years in good health and CMV-seropositive. The CDR3, as DNA: TGTGCCAGCAGTTACTCGGGGACAGGGAACTATGGCTACACCTTC. Translation gives CASSYSGTGNYGYTF.